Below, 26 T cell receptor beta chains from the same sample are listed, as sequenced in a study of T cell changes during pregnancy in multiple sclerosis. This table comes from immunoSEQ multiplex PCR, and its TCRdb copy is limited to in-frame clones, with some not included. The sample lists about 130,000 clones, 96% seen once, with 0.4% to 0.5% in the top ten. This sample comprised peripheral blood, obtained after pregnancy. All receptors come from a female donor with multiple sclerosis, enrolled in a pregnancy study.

CDR3 in amino acids: CASSLKGRETQYF. For the CDR3, the DNA is TGTGCCAGCAGTTTAAAAGGGAGGGAGACCCAGTACTTC. This chain links TRBV27 with TRBJ2-5; D is perhaps TRBD2 (6 bases). The CDR3 is made up of 13 amino acids. V was pared by 2 bases and J by 5 bases, with 9 bases between. Germline-derived CDR1 and CDR2 are MNHEY and SMNVEV (reference sequence).

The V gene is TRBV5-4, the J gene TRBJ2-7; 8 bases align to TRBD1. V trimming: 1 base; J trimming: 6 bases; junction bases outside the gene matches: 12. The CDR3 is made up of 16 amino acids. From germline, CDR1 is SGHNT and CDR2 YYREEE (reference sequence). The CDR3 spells CASSLPGTGQGSEQYF. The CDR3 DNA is TGTGCCAGCAGCTTGCCTGGAACTGGACAGGGTAGCGAGCAGTACTTC.

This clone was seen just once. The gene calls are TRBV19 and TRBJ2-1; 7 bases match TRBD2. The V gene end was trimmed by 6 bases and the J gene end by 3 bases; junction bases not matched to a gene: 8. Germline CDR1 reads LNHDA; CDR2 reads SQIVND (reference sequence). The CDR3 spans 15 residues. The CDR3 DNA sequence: TGTGCCAGTAGCCCCAGTAGGGAGGGCTACAATGAGCAGTTCTTC. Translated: CASSPSREGYNEQFF.

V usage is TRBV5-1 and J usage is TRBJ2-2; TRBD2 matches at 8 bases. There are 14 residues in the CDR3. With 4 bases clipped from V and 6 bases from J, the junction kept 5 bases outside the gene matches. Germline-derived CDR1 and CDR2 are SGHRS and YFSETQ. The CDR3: CASSGSGKAGELFF. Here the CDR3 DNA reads TGCGCCAGCAGCGGTAGCGGGAAGGCCGGGGAGCTGTTTTTT.

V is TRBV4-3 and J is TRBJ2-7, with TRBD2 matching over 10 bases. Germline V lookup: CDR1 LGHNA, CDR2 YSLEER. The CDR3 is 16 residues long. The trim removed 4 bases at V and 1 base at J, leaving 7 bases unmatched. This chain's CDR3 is CASSRNILAGSYEQYF. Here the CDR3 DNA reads TGCGCCAGCAGCCGGAATATACTAGCGGGATCCTACGAGCAGTACTTC.

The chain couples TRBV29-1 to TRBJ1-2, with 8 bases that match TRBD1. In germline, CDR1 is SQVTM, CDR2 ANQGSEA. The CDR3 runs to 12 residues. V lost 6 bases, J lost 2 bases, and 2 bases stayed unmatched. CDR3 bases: TGCAGCGTGTGGACAGGGAACTATGGCTACACCTTC. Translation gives CSVWTGNYGYTF.

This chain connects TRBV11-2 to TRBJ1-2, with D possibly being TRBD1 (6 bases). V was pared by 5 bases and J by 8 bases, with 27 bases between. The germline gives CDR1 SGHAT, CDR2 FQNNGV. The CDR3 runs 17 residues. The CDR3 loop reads CASSPRGRGPRTSGYTF. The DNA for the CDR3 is TGTGCCAGCAGCCCAAGGGGGAGGGGACCACGAACCAGCGGCTACACCTTC. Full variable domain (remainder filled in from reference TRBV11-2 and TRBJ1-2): EAGVAQSPRYKIIEKRQSVAFWCNPISGHATLYWYQQILGQGPKLLIQFQNNGVVDDSQLPKDRFSAERLKGVDSTLKIQPAKLEDSAVYLCASSPRGRGPRTSGYTFGSGTRLTVV.

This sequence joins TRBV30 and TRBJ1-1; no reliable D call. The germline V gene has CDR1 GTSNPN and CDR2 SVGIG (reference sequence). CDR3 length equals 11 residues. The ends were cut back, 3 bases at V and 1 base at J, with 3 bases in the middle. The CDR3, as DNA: TGTGCCTGGAGCAAGAACACTGAAGCTTTCTTT. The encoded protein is CAWSKNTEAFF.

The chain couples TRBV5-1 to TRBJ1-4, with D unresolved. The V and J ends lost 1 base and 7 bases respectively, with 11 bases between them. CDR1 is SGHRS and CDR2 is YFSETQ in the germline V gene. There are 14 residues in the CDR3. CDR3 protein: CASSLIPGLEKLFF. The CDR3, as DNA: TGCGCCAGCAGCTTGATTCCGGGTCTTGAAAAACTGTTTTTT.

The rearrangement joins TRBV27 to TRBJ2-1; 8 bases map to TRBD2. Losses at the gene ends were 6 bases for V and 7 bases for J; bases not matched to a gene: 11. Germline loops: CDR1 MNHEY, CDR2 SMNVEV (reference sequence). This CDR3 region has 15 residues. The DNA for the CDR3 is TGTGCCAGCAGCCCTATAACGGGAGGGCCAAATGAGCAGTTCTTC. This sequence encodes CASSPITGGPNEQFF.

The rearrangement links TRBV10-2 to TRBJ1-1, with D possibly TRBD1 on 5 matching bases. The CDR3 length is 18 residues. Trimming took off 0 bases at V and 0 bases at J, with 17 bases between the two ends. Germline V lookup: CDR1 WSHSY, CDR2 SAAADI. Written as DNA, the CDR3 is TGCGCCAGCAGTGAGTCAAATCTTCGGGGGAGTTTGAACACTGAAGCTTTCTTT. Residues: CASSESNLRGSLNTEAFF.

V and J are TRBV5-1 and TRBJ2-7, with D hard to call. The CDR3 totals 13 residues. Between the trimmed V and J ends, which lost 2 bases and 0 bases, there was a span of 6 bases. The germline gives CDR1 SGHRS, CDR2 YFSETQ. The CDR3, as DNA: TGCGCCAGCAGCTTCGAGATCTCCTACGAGCAGTACTTC. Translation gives CASSFEISYEQYF. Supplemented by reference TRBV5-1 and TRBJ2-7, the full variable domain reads KAGVTQTPRYLIKTRGQQVTLSCSPISGHRSVSWYQQTPGQGLQFLFEYFSETQRNKGNFPGRFSGRQFSNSRSEMNVSTLELGDSALYLCASSFEISYEQYFGPGTRLTVT.

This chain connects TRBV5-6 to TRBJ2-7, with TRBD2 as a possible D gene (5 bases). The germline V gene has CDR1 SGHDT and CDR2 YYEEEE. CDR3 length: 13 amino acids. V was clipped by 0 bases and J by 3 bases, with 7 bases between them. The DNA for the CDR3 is TGTGCCAGCAGCTTGGGAGAGGGCTACGAGCAGTACTTC. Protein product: CASSLGEGYEQYF.

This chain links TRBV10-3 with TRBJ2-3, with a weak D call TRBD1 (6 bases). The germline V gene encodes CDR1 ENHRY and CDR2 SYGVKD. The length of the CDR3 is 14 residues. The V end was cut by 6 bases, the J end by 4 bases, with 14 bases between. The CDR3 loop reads CAIRRSGVADTQYF. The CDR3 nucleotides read TGTGCCATCAGGAGATCAGGGGTCGCAGATACGCAGTATTTT.

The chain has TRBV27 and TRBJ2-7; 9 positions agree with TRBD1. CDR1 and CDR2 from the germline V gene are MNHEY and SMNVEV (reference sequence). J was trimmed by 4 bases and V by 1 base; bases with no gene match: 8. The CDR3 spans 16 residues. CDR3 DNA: TGTGCCAGCAGTTTATGGGCCGGGACAGGGACTTACGAGCAGTACTTC. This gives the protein CASSLWAGTGTYEQYF.

The CDR3, as DNA: TGCGCCAGCAGCTTGGAAATAAGGGAGCTGTTTTTT. Translating it yields CASSLEIRELFF. V and J are TRBV5-1 and TRBJ2-2; D unresolved. Trimming removed 0 bases at V and 9 bases at J, with 6 bases between. The CDR3 sequence is 12 residues long. Germline CDR1 reads SGHRS; CDR2 reads YFSETQ.

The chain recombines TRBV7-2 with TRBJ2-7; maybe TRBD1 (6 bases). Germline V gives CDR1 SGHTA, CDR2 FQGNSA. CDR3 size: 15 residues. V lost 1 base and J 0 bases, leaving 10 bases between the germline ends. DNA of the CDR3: TGTGCCAGCAGCTTAGGAACAGGGAGCTCCTACGAGCAGTACTTC. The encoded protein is CASSLGTGSSYEQYF. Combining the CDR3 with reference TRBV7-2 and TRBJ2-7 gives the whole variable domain GAGVSQSPSNKVTEKGKDVELRCDPISGHTALYWYRQSLGQGLEFLIYFQGNSAPDKSGLPSDRFSAERTGGSVSTLTIQRTQQEDSAVYLCASSLGTGSSYEQYFGPGTRLTVT.

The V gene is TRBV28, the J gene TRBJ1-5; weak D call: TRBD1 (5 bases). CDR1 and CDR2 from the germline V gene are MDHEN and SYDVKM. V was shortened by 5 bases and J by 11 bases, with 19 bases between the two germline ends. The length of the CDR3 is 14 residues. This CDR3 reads CASSREGPRGTQHF. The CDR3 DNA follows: TGTGCCAGCAGTCGTGAGGGGCCCCGGGGGACCCAGCATTTT.

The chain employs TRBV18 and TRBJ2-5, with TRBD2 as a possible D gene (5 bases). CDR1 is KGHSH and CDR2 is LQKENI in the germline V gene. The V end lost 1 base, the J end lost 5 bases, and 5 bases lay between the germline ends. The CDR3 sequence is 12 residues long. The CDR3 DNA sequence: TGTGCCAGCTCACCACGGGAGGAGACCCAGTACTTC. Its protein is CASSPREETQYF.

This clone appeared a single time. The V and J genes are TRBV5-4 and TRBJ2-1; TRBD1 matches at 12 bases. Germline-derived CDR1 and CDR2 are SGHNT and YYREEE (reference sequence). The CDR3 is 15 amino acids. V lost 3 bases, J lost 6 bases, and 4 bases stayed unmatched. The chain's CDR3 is CASSSGTGGINEQFF. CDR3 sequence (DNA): TGTGCCAGCAGCTCCGGGACAGGGGGCATCAATGAGCAGTTCTTC.

The CDR3 region has the DNA TGTGCCACCAGCAGAGGGGAAGCGGGAGGGGAGACCCAGTACTTC. Amino acid sequence: CATSRGEAGGETQYF. The rearrangement uses TRBV15 and TRBJ2-5; 10 bases fit TRBD2. V gave up 1 base and J gave up 5 bases; unmatched junction bases: 4. The germline V gene has CDR1 LNHNV and CDR2 YYDKDF (reference sequence). The CDR3 spans 15 residues.

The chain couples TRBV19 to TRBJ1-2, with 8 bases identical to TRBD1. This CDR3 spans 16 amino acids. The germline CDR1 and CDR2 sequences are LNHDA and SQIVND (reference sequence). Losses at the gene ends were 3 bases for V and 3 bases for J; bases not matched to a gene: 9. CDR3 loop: CASSIDRGWADYGYTF. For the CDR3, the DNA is TGTGCCAGTAGTATCGACAGGGGTTGGGCGGACTATGGCTACACCTTC.

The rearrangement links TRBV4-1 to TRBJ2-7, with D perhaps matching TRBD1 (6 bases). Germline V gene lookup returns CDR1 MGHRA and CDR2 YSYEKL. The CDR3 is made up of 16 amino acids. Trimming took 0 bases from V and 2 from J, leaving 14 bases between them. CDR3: CASSQEGAVGAYEQYF. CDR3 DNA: TGCGCCAGCAGCCAAGAGGGGGCAGTTGGGGCCTACGAGCAGTACTTC.

The CDR3 spells CASNKELDTQYF. In nucleotides, the CDR3 is TGTGCCAGCAACAAGGAGTTGGATACGCAGTATTTT. The chain couples TRBV28 to TRBJ2-3, with D unresolved. CDR1 is MDHEN and CDR2 is SYDVKM in the germline V gene. V was shortened by 7 bases and J by 6 bases, with 11 bases between the two germline ends. The CDR3 totals 12 residues. Drawing the rest from reference TRBV28 and TRBJ2-3, the complete variable domain is DVKVTQSSRYLVKRTGEKVFLECVQDMDHENMFWYRQDPGLGLRLIYFSYDVKMKEKGDIPEGYSVSREKKERFSLILESASTNQTSMYLCASNKELDTQYFGPGTRLTVL.

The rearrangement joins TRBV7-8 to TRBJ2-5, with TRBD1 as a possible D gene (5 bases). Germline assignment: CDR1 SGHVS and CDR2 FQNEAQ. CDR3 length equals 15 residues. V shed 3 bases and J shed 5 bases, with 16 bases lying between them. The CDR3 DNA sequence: TGTGCCAGCAGCTTGAGGACACGGGTCATTGAGACCCAGTACTTC. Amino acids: CASSLRTRVIETQYF.

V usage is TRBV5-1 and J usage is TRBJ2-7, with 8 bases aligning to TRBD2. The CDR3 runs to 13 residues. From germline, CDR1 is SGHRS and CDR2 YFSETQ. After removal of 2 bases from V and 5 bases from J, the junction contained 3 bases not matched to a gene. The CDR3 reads CASSFGLANEQYF. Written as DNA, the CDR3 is TGCGCCAGCAGCTTCGGACTAGCCAACGAGCAGTACTTC.